What follows describes a single TCR beta chain. Its antigen remains undetermined. No base-level quality is on record; no much larger clone is a single base apart. The data were obtained in a study of cytomegalovirus exposure and HLA in healthy donors (TCRdb year 2017). With regard to the full study: According to an earlier analysis of several hundred of the donors, about 190 million T cells yielded roughly 110 million unique TCR beta sequences and about 300 Gb of sequence data. An early release that covered about 600 HLA-typed donors contained approximately 290 gigabases of sequencing data and about 84 million unique TCR sequences. Of the roughly 400 genotyped donors, 65% to 90% fell in the genetic ancestry cluster associated with self-reported Caucasian donors. The study aimed to test whether signatures of past pathogen exposure could be identified by cataloging public T cell receptors. Using immunosequencing, the study profiled T cell repertoires from 550 to 750 subjects and related those repertoires to cytomegalovirus serostatus. Along with the approximately 620-subject first cohort, a separate validation cohort of over a hundred different subjects was used. High-throughput TCR immunosequencing, statistical association of individual TCRs with disease status, and machine learning were combined to predict cytomegalovirus infection status. To study patterns of TCR occurrence, a later analysis re-analyzed previously published TCR beta repertoires from 600 to 750 donors and added high-resolution HLA genotyping. The later analysis used no new phenotypic data to find candidate immune exposures, relying instead on TCR beta sequences and their occurrence across donors. To decide whether each TCR beta V gene segment behaved as functional or pseudogenic, an earlier analysis of nearly 600 of the donors relied on high-throughput TCR beta sequencing. Donor age, sex, ethnicity and CMV serostatus were collected together with the repertoire data. A later genetic analysis took genome-wide SNP genotypes for about 55% of the 666 donors and used that subset as a discovery cohort. All discovery cohort repertoires had been generated using a single sequencing platform. HLA typing included class I and class II loci at four-digit resolution. Typing coverage varied by locus: about 629-630 donors for A, B, C, DRB1 and DQB1; more than 500 for DQA1; more than 600 for DPA1; 450 to 480 for DPB1. Several DR-DQ haplotypes were treated as single units for association and clustering because of strong linkage in the cohort. Among over 350 genotyped donors of the cohort, an average of approximately 250,000 unique TCR beta nucleotide sequences were sequenced per donor, roughly 18% of them non-productive.

In total, approximately 690 healthy bone marrow donors made up the cohort. At the time of sampling, all cohort members were nominally healthy, though unrecorded immune exposures were likely present. The donor was CMV seropositive and belonged to the group of a few hundred seropositive cohort members. Every donor gave a peripheral blood sample, and the peripheral blood mononuclear cells from that sample were used for TCR beta sequencing. Genomic DNA was extracted from the blood cell samples with the Qiagen DNeasy Blood Extraction Kit. Taken from the germline V gene, the CDR1 and CDR2 loops are SGHRS and YFSETQ. The trim is 3 bases for V and 5 bases for J, with a gap of 12 bases between the germline ends. The CDR3 spans 13 residues, from the cysteine through the phenylalanine. Just the 39-base CDR3 DNA is kept, in frame starting at base 1. The library came from the immunoSEQ multiplex PCR assay. A mixture of 60 forward primers for TCR Vbeta segments and 13 reverse primers for TCR Jbeta segments was used in the multiplex PCR. Amplification of the CDR3 region of rearranged TCR beta genes was performed with a multiplex PCR assay on genomic DNA. The amplified TCR beta libraries were sequenced on the Illumina HiSeq System as 87-base-pair reads. In the paper's pipeline: In a later analysis, tens of millions of unique TCR beta chains were counted across the approximately 640 repertoires, and around 11 million of these chains were shared by at least two donors. Raw reads were error-corrected and collapsed into unique sequences with a nearest-neighbor algorithm that merged closely related sequences to remove PCR and sequencing errors. CDR3 sequences were aligned to IMGT reference sequences to assign V, D and J gene segments. For a sequence to be retained, a match of at least six nucleotides to both a V gene segment and a J gene segment was required. Rearrangements were called productive when the CDR3 lacked stop codons and stayed in frame with V and J; all others were non-productive. CDR3 was defined by IMGT convention, running from the second conserved V-encoded cysteine to the conserved J-encoded phenylalanine. The earlier analysis of 500 to 600 of the donors excluded sequences that lacked an unambiguous match to a single V gene segment. In an earlier analysis of almost 600 of the donors, a V segment was called functional when productive rearrangements were above 56.7%, and segregating when the standard deviation between donors exceeded 5%. To diagnose cytomegalovirus status from the catalog of TCR beta chain sequences, a statistical classification framework was built. V and J gene assignment, in a later analysis, came from comparing TCR nucleotide sequences with IMGT/GENE-DB human TR gene sequences. The TCRdist pipeline was used in a later analysis to assign CDR3 sequences and most-parsimonious VDJ recombination scenarios. In a later analysis, each TCR beta chain was defined by its CDR3 amino acid sequence together with its V-gene family, and reads without a unique V-gene family were excluded. In a later analysis, nearly 600 highly shared, low-generation-probability nucleotide sequences were removed to address suspected cross-contamination and a sequencing artifact. A later analysis calculated a clonal expansion index for each public chain from normalized within-repertoire ranks of inferred template counts. In a later analysis, generation probabilities were computed using a VDJ recombination model fitted to out-of-frame rearrangements, and the results were checked against IGoR. In a later analysis, TCR-TCR, TCR-HLA and TCR-CMV co-occurrence was scored with hypergeometric tests, and a repertoire-size bias correction was applied to TCR pairs. In a later analysis, false discovery rates were estimated by permuting HLA or CMV assignments 20 times. In a later analysis, co-occurring TCRs were grouped using DBSCAN, with TCRdist sequence similarity added in when clustering inside HLA-allele-positive subsets. Repertoires with fewer than 30,000 or more than 120,000 public chains, plus five repertoires with anomalous nucleotide sharing, were excluded from co-occurrence clustering. The table was pulled from immuneACCESS by TCRdb, which kept in-frame rearrangements only. Such tables lose some clones; where checked, under half of the loss comes from unresolved V genes, and the rest has no known cause. V and J calls and clone size are those listed in that table; D and trimming were worked out from the DNA. The sample yields more than 150,000 clones; 80% to 90% were counted once. Around 1.2% of the sample belongs to the ten largest clones.

Broader findings and caveats from the paper: The authors suggested that the approach could potentially be generalized to other disease states and immunological phenotypes. Because HLA typing was missing for some donors at each locus, association tests included only the typed subset. A further reported finding was that TCR beta sequences accurately predicted the HLA-A and HLA-B alleles for most subjects in the first cohort. Most TCR sequences were seen in very few donors, while some public TCRs were found in many individuals. A cluster of highly shared sequence variants was judged likely to represent a technical artifact of the sequencing pipeline. In a later analysis, most CMV-associated TCR beta chains were found to appear HLA-restricted, with HLA associations seemingly driven largely by CMV exposure. Cytomegalovirus status was reported to be diagnosed by the classifier with high specificity and sensitivity in both the original and validation cohorts. Roughly uniform sequencing depth across donors was assumed in presence/absence analyses, although this assumption may not hold. Linkage disequilibrium might explain the correlated functional status among segregating V segments, but an unknown experimental factor could not be ruled out. Compared with the approximately 670-donor mean, donors in an Asian-associated ancestry cluster had fewer N-insertions in productive TCRs, according to a later genetic analysis. The earlier analysis of fewer than 750 of the donors excluded 15 to 20 rarely observed V segments, including chromosome 9 orphons, because counts were too low. According to a later analysis, TCR association rates differed among HLA loci, with DRB1 alleles showing the most associated TCRs and HLA-C alleles showing the fewest. A few of the identified cytomegalovirus-associated TCR beta chains were confirmed in vitro to be specific for cytomegalovirus antigens. A total of 150 or so TCR beta chains were listed by the study as associated with cytomegalovirus. In a later analysis, HLA-associated TCR beta chains showed more clonal expansion and lower generation probabilities than non-associated chains that were equally common. An earlier analysis of approximately 600 of the donors showed that most TCR beta V segments appeared in productive rearrangements either about 87% or about 30% of the time, which broadly matched IMGT annotations. When HLA alleles, especially DR and DQ, strongly co-occurred, attributing TCR associations to individual alleles was difficult. A later analysis associated about 17,000 TCR beta sequences with specific HLA alleles at a false discovery rate of 0.05. According to a later analysis, parvovirus B19, influenza, CMV and Epstein-Barr virus appeared linked to several top co-occurrence clusters. In this cohort, only TCR beta chains were sequenced, and detectable features were limited by the absence of alpha or paired-chain data. V-gene and J-gene trimming of TCR beta chains was associated with a missense DCLRE1C variant in a later genetic analysis, and the association was replicated in an independent cohort. Some IMGT-functional V segments, including TRBV6-2 and TRBV6-3, could not be distinguished by the 87-base-pair reads and were therefore excluded. The only immune exposure information available for the cohort was CMV serostatus.

This clonotype was sampled from a girl aged 2 to 10 in good health and CMV-seropositive. The sequenced material came from PBMCs. The chain links TRBV5-1 with TRBJ2-7; D gene: possibly TRBD1, on 5 matching bases. The sequence in DNA is TGCGCCAGCAGCTCGACACAGGCTAACGAGCAGTACTTC. It translates as CASSSTQANEQYF.